Below, one TCR beta chain is given with its context. The antigen is undetermined. At the DNA level, this CDR3 is encoded by other sequences in the same sample as well. Profiled with immunoSEQ multiplex PCR; TCRdb holds only in-frame clones, not every one. The sample lists about 680,000 clones, more than 70% occurring once. Specified treatment: some 20 received Ad26.COV2.S at low or high dose, single or two shots; 5 received placebo; per-sample allocation not given. Day 63 following the first vaccine or placebo injection was when the samples were taken. The sample is drawn from a study of Ad26.COV2.S vaccination and SARS-CoV-2 variants. Study-wide background: By the intramuscular route, Ad26.COV2.S was given once, or twice 56 days apart. The study, taken as a whole, reports: Non-spike TCR breadth did not differ much between vaccine and placebo recipients.

The source is a person between 18 and 65 years old who received the Ad26.COV2.S COVID-19 vaccine or a placebo. The sample consisted of peripheral blood, taken in a trial of Ad26.COV2.S vaccine versus placebo.

Written as DNA, the CDR3 is TGTGCCAGCAGTGGCCTGGCCTACAATGAGCAGTTCTTC. Protein: CASSGLAYNEQFF. J is TRBJ2-1 and V is TRBV2; D call uncertain. Trimming stripped 4 bases from V and 2 bases from J, with 6 bases between. The CDR3 consists of 13 residues. CDR1 SNHLY and CDR2 FYNNEI come from the germline V gene.